Each of the 23 T cell receptor beta chains below was sequenced from the same sample in a study of cytomegalovirus exposure and HLA in healthy donors (dated by TCRdb to 2017 to 2019). Receptors were amplified or captured by the immunoSEQ multiplex PCR assay. For the multiplex PCR, a mixture combining 60 forward primers for TCR Vbeta segments and 13 reverse primers for TCR Jbeta segments was used. In its TCRdb copy, this immuneACCESS table keeps in-frame sequences only and misses some clones. Where compared with another copy, unresolved V genes explain less than half of these, and the others have no known cause. The sample data list approximately 150,000 clones, and approximately 78% of these were observed just once. The ten largest clones capture roughly 7.7% of the sample. Sequencing was done on a sample of PBMCs. All receptors come from a young woman in good health and CMV-seropositive.

This clone was seen once. CDR3 residues: CASSGSVTGELFF. Written as DNA, the CDR3 is TGTGCCAGCAGTGGGAGCGTCACCGGGGAGCTGTTTTTT. The V and J genes are TRBV2 and TRBJ2-2; D is ambiguous. The V gene's germline CDR1 is SNHLY and CDR2 FYNNEI. V was cut by 4 bases and J by 4 bases, with 7 bases left in between. The CDR3 spans 13 residues.

This rearrangement joins TRBV4-1 to TRBJ2-4; the D gene is possibly TRBD2 (5 bases). Germline CDR1 reads MGHRA; CDR2 reads YSYEKL. Trimming removed 0 bases at V and 2 bases at J, with 17 bases between. CDR3 length equals 18 residues. CDR3 sequence (DNA): TGCGCCAGCAGCCAAGATACACTCCGGGATTACCCCAAAAACATTCAGTACTTC. Amino acids: CASSQDTLRDYPKNIQYF.

The chain couples TRBV5-1 to TRBJ2-3, with 12 bases matching TRBD2. The CDR3 is 17 amino acids. Germline V gene sequence: CDR1 SGHRS, CDR2 YFSETQ. J was trimmed by 4 bases and V by 1 base; bases with no gene match: 7. The CDR3 here is CASSLYLAGGRADTQYF. For the CDR3, the DNA is TGCGCCAGCAGCTTGTATCTAGCGGGGGGGCGGGCAGATACGCAGTATTTT. The whole variable domain, filled in from reference TRBV5-1 and TRBJ2-3, reads KAGVTQTPRYLIKTRGQQVTLSCSPISGHRSVSWYQQTPGQGLQFLFEYFSETQRNKGNFPGRFSGRQFSNSRSEMNVSTLELGDSALYLCASSLYLAGGRADTQYFGPGTRLTVL.

CDR3 DNA: TGTGCCAGCAGTTTCTTAGGCAGTCAGGGCACTGAAGCTTTCTTT. Translating gives CASSFLGSQGTEAFF. The genes are TRBV28 and TRBJ1-1, with D possibly TRBD1 on 5 matching bases. This CDR3 contains 15 residues. The germline V gene encodes CDR1 MDHEN and CDR2 SYDVKM. V was pared by 3 bases and J by 4 bases, with 15 bases between.

The chain combines TRBV5-1 with TRBJ1-1, with 8 bases lining up with TRBD1. V dropped 1 base and J dropped 3; count of bases not matched to a gene: 2. Per germline, CDR1 SGHRS and CDR2 YFSETQ. CDR3 length equals 14 residues. The CDR3, as DNA: TGCGCCAGCAGCTTGAAACAGGGGGACACTGAAGCTTTCTTT. Encoded protein: CASSLKQGDTEAFF.

This clone has just a few counts. The gene calls are TRBV12-5 and TRBJ1-6, with 7 positions matching TRBD1. V lost 6 bases, J lost 7 bases, and 3 bases stayed unmatched. In germline, CDR1 is LGHNT, CDR2 FRNRAP. This CDR3 has 13 amino acids. The CDR3 DNA follows: TGTGCTAGTGGCAGGGGGGCAAATTCACCCCTCCACTTT. Translation gives CASGRGANSPLHF.

The gene calls are TRBV18 and TRBJ1-6; possibly TRBD1 for D (5 bases). This CDR3 contains 15 residues. The V gene lost 3 bases and the J gene lost 6 bases, with 12 bases spanning the gap. The germline V gene encodes CDR1 KGHSH and CDR2 LQKENI. DNA of the CDR3: TGTGCCAGCTCACCTTCGACAGCTATTAATTCACCCCTCCACTTT. Protein: CASSPSTAINSPLHF. Based on the CDR3 plus reference TRBV18 and TRBJ1-6, the full variable domain is NAGVMQNPRHLVRRRGQEARLRCSPMKGHSHVYWYRQLPEEGLKFMVYLQKENIIDESGMPKERFSAEFPKEGPSILRIQQVVRGDSAAYFCASSPSTAINSPLHFGNGTRLTVT.

The V gene is TRBV5-5, the J gene TRBJ1-2; D might be TRBD1 (6 bases). Germline CDR1 is SGHKS and CDR2 is YYEKEE (reference sequence). V was shortened by 4 bases and J by 1 base, with 17 bases between the two germline ends. This CDR3 has 16 residues. The CDR3 loop reads CASSRGGLTFNYGYTF. CDR3 bases: TGTGCCAGCAGCAGGGGGGGCCTAACTTTTAACTATGGCTACACCTTC. The full variable domain, its missing parts supplied by reference TRBV5-5 and TRBJ1-2, is DAGVTQSPTHLIKTRGQQVTLRCSPISGHKSVSWYQQVLGQGPQFIFQYYEKEERGRGNFPDRFSARQFPNYSSELNVNALLLGDSALYLCASSRGGLTFNYGYTFGSGTRLTVV.

The genes are TRBV5-1 and TRBJ2-3; tentative D call: TRBD2 (5 bases). V lost 0 bases and J lost 0, with 11 bases in between. The CDR3 is 16 amino acids. Germline values: CDR1 SGHRS, CDR2 YFSETQ. The CDR3 nucleotides are TGCGCCAGCAGCTTGGGAGAAGGCGGGAGCACAGATACGCAGTATTTT. As protein: CASSLGEGGSTDTQYF.

This clone showed up just once. The chain's CDR3 is CASSQDGGLAGGMSYEQYF. Written as DNA, the CDR3 is TGCGCCAGCAGCCAAGATGGGGGGCTAGCGGGGGGCATGTCCTACGAGCAGTACTTC. V gene TRBV4-1 combines with J gene TRBJ2-7; 11 positions agree with TRBD2. Germline V gene data show CDR1 as MGHRA and CDR2 as YSYEKL. The junction had 11 bases not matched to a gene; V was cut back by 0 bases and J by 1 base. This CDR3 comprises 19 residues.

CDR3 residues: CASESGGISNQPQHF. CDR3 sequence (DNA): TGTGCCAGTGAGAGCGGGGGAATTAGCAATCAGCCCCAGCATTTT. This chain links TRBV19 with TRBJ1-5; possible D gene TRBD1, 5 bases. CDR3 length: 15 residues. Germline CDR1 reads LNHDA; CDR2 reads SQIVND (reference sequence). Trimming took off 8 bases at V and 0 bases at J, with 14 bases between the two ends.

The chain uses TRBV21-1 and TRBJ2-7; TRBD2 is taken as the D call from the table, unchecked against the DNA. TRBV21-1 is deemed a pseudogene. The length of the CDR3 is 14 residues. CDR3 in DNA: TGTGCCAGCAGCAACCTAGCGGGGTCCTACGAGCAGTACTTC. This sequence encodes CASSNLAGSYEQYF.

Here the CDR3 DNA reads TGTGCCAGCAGCCATTTCGGGTACACTGAAGCTTTCTTT. Translated, it gives CASSHFGYTEAFF. J is TRBJ1-1 and V is TRBV5-4; D call uncertain. The CDR3 is 13 residues long. The germline V gene has CDR1 SGHNT and CDR2 YYREEE (reference sequence). V lost 4 bases, J lost 3 bases, and 10 bases lay in between.

V and J are TRBV19 and TRBJ1-1, with TRBD1 matching 8 bases. CDR3 length: 15 residues. Trimming removed 9 bases from V and 8 bases from J; junction bases left unmatched: 17. Germline V lookup: CDR1 LNHDA, CDR2 SQIVND (reference sequence). CDR3 loop: CASGDTRGPVPEAFF. CDR3 coding DNA: TGTGCCAGCGGGGACACCAGGGGGCCCGTACCCGAAGCTTTCTTT.

This clone has just one count. In nucleotides, the CDR3 is TGTGCCAGCAGTTTACTAGCGGGGGTCTCCTACGAGCAGTACTTC. Translation gives CASSLLAGVSYEQYF. The genes are TRBV6-5 and TRBJ2-7; TRBD2 matches at 11 bases. The length of the CDR3 is 15 residues. V lost 4 bases, J lost 0 bases, and 2 bases stayed unmatched. Germline V gene sequence: CDR1 MNHEY, CDR2 SVGAGI.

V and J are TRBV5-1 and TRBJ1-1, with 8 bases lining up with TRBD1. The CDR3 extends over 14 amino acids. Germline assignment: CDR1 SGHRS and CDR2 YFSETQ. Trimming removed 6 bases from V and 4 bases from J; junction bases left unmatched: 8. The CDR3 spells CASTQQGASTEAFF. In DNA form, the CDR3 reads TGCGCCAGCACCCAGCAGGGGGCGAGCACTGAAGCTTTCTTT.

The rearrangement joins TRBV14 to TRBJ2-7; 11 bases line up with TRBD1. In germline, CDR1 is SGHDN, CDR2 FVKESK. The CDR3 sequence is 15 residues long. V was clipped by 6 bases and J by 2 bases; unmatched bases: 6. CDR3 nucleotides: TGTGCCAGCAGGCAACCGGGACAGGGGGCCTACGAGCAGTACTTC. Translation gives CASRQPGQGAYEQYF.

V gene TRBV6-5 combines with J gene TRBJ2-7; D remains ambiguous. Trimming took 0 bases from V and 2 from J, leaving 11 bases between them. CDR1 and CDR2 from the germline V gene are MNHEY and SVGAGI. This CDR3 has 15 residues. CDR3 in amino acids: CASSYSRSPTYEQYF. CDR3 DNA: TGTGCCAGCAGTTACTCGAGGAGTCCCACCTACGAGCAGTACTTC.

On this clone: The sample has other DNA sequences that encode this CDR3 too. This chain links TRBV9 with TRBJ1-1; 8 nucleotides line up with TRBD1. This CDR3 is 16 amino acids long. With 0 bases clipped from V and 2 bases from J, the junction kept 6 bases outside the gene matches. CDR1 and CDR2 (germline): SGDLS, YYNGEE. CDR3 sequence (DNA): TGTGCCAGCAGCGTAGGCGCAGGGGGCAAAAACACTGAAGCTTTCTTT. Its translation is CASSVGAGGKNTEAFF.

The chain couples TRBV19 to TRBJ1-2, with 8 bases lining up with TRBD1. Per the germline V gene, CDR1 is LNHDA and CDR2 is SQIVND (reference sequence). V was pared by 3 bases and J by 5 bases, with 11 bases of the junction left unmatched. There are 16 residues in the CDR3. This CDR3 is CASSIPGQGAWYGYTF. The CDR3 region has the DNA TGTGCCAGTAGTATCCCCGGACAGGGCGCATGGTATGGCTACACCTTC.

The gene calls are TRBV6-1 and TRBJ1-3; D ambiguous. Germline CDR1 and CDR2: MNHNS and SASEGT. V was pared by 5 bases and J by 0 bases, with 5 bases between. The CDR3 sequence is 13 residues long. CDR3 nucleotide sequence: TGTGCCAGCAGTTTTCACTCTGGAAACACCATATATTTT. Amino acid sequence: CASSFHSGNTIYF.

Here the CDR3 DNA reads TGTGCCAGCTGTCGAGAGGGAGTCTACAATCAGCCCCAGCATTTT. This gives the protein CASCREGVYNQPQHF. V usage is TRBV2 and J usage is TRBJ1-5; D is unclear. V lost 8 bases and J lost 3, with 17 bases in between. This CDR3 comprises 15 residues. The germline V gene has CDR1 SNHLY and CDR2 FYNNEI.

This sequence joins TRBV7-2 and TRBJ2-3; TRBD1 is a possible D gene (6 bases). Per germline, CDR1 SGHTA and CDR2 FQGNSA. CDR3 length equals 14 residues. Trimming pared 2 bases from V and 3 bases from J, leaving 9 bases between. The CDR3 sequence is CASSLSRGTDTQYF. CDR3 nucleotide sequence: TGTGCCAGCAGCTTAAGCAGGGGAACAGATACGCAGTATTTT.